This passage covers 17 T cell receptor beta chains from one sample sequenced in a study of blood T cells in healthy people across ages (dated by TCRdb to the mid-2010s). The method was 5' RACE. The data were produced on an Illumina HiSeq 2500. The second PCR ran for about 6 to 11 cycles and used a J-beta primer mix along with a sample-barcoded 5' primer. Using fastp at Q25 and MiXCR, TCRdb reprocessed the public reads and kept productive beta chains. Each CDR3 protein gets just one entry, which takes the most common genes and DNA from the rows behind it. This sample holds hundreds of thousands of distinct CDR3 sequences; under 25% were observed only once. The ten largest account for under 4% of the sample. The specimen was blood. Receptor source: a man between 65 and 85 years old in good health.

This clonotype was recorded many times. The CDR3: CSASGTGNEKLFF. The CDR3 nucleotides are TGCAGTGCTTCCGGGACGGGTAATGAAAAACTGTTTTTT. The rearrangement joins TRBV20-1 to TRBJ1-4; a possible D gene is TRBD1 (5 bases). The CDR3 totals 13 residues. V lost 5 bases to trimming and J lost 4 bases, with 11 bases between them. Germline-derived CDR1 and CDR2 are DFQATT and SNEGSKA (reference sequence).

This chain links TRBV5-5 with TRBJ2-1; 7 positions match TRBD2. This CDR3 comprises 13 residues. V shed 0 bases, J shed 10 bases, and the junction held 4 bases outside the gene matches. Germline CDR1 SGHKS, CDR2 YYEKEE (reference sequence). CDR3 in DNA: TGTGCCAGCAGCTTGGTCGGGAGGCGCGAGCAGTTCTTC. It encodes CASSLVGRREQFF.

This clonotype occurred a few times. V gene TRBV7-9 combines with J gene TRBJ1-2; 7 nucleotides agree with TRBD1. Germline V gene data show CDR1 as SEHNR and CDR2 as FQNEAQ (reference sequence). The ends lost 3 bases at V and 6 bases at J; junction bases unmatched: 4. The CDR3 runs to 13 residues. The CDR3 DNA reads TGTGCCAGCAGCTTCGCACAGGGGAATGGCTACACCTTC. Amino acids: CASSFAQGNGYTF.

CDR3 loop: CASSTLDVAHSYEQYF. In DNA, the CDR3 is TGTGCCAGCAGTACCCTAGATGTGGCACACTCCTACGAGCAGTACTTC. This sequence joins TRBV25-1 and TRBJ2-7; D gene uncertain. With 5 bases removed from V and 0 bases from J, the gap between germline ends came to 17 bases. Germline CDR1 and CDR2: MGHDK and SYGVNS. The CDR3 consists of 16 residues.

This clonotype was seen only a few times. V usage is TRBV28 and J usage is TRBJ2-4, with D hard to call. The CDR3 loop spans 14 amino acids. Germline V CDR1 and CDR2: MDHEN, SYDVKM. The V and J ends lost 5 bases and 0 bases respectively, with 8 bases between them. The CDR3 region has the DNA TGTGCCAGCAGTAGACTGCTAGCCAAAAACATTCAGTACTTC. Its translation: CASSRLLAKNIQYF.

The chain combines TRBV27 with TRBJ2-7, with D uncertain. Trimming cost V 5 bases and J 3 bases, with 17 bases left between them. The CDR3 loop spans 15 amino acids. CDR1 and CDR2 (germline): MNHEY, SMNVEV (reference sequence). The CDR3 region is CASSPGPSASYEQYF. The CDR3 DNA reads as TGTGCCAGCAGTCCTGGACCGTCGGCTAGCTACGAGCAGTACTTC.

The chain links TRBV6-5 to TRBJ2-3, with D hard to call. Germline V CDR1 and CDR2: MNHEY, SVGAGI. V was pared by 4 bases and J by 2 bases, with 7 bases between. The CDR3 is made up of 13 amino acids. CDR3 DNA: TGTGCCAGCAGTTCTCCCTACACAGATACGCAGTATTTT. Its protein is CASSSPYTDTQYF.

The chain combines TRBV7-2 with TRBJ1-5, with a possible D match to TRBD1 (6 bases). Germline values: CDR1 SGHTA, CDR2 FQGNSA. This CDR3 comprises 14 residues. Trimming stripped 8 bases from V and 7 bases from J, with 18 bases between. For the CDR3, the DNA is TGTGCCAGCGTCGAAGGGAGGGGGAAGCAGCCCCAGCATTTT. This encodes CASVEGRGKQPQHF.

The CDR3 DNA reads as TGTGCCATCAAAGGGGGTCTTTTTGGCACTGAAGCTTTCTTT. This translates into CAIKGGLFGTEAFF. The gene calls are TRBV6-5 and TRBJ1-1; weak D call: TRBD1 (6 bases). The CDR3 loop spans 14 amino acids. V lost 10 bases to trimming and J lost 4 bases, with 19 bases between them. The germline gives CDR1 MNHEY, CDR2 SVGAGI.

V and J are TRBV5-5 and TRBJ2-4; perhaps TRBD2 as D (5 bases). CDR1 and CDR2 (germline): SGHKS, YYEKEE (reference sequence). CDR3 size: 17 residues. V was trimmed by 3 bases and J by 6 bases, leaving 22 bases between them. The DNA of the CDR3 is TGTGCCAGCAGCTCTCCTTACTCTGACGGAGGCGGAAACATTCAGTACTTC. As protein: CASSSPYSDGGGNIQYF.

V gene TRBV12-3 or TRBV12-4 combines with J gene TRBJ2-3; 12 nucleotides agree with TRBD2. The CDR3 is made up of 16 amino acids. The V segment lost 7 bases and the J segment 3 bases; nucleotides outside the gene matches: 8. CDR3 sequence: CASNPLAGGWTDTQYF. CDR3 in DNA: TGTGCCAGCAACCCCCTAGCGGGAGGGTGGACAGATACGCAGTATTTT.

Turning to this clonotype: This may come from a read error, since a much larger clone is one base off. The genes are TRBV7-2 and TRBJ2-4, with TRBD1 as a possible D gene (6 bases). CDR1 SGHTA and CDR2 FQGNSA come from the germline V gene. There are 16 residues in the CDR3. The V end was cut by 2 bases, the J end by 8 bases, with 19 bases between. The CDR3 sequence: CASSLLKGRGRHIQYF. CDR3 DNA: TGTGCCAGCAGCTTACTCAAGGGCAGGGGAAGGCACATTCAGTACTTC.

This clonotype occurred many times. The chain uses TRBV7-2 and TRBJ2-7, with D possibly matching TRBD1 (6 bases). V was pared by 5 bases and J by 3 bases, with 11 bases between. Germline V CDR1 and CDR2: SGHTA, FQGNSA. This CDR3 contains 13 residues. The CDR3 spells CASSPRTDYEQYF. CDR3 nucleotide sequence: TGTGCCAGCAGCCCCCGGACAGACTACGAGCAGTACTTC. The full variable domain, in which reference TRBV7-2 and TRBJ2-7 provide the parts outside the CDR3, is GAGVSQSPSNKVTEKGKDVELRCDPISGHTALYWYRQSLGQGLEFLIYFQGNSAPDKSGLPSDRFSAERTGGSVSTLTIQRTQQEDSAVYLCASSPRTDYEQYFGPGTRLTVT.

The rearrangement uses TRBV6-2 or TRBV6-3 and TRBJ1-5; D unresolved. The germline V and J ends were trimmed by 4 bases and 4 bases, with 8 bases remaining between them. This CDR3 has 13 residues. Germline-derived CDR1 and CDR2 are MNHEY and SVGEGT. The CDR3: CASSLWENQPQHF. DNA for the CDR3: TGTGCCAGCAGTTTGTGGGAAAATCAGCCCCAGCATTTT.

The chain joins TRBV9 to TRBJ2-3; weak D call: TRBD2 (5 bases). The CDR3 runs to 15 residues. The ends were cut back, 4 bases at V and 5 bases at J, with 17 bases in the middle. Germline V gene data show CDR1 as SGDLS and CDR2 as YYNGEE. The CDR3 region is CASSSVGSWGDTQYF. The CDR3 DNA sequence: TGTGCCAGCAGCTCAGTAGGGAGTTGGGGAGATACGCAGTATTTT.

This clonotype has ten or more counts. The CDR3: CASSQDKAHSYNEQFF. DNA for the CDR3: TGCGCCAGCAGCCAAGACAAAGCGCACTCCTACAATGAGCAGTTCTTC. The chain couples TRBV4-3 to TRBJ2-1; D unclear. Germline V gene lookup returns CDR1 LGHNA and CDR2 YSLEER. CDR3 length: 16 amino acids. Trimming shortened V by 0 bases and J by 0 bases, and 9 bases separated the two germline ends.

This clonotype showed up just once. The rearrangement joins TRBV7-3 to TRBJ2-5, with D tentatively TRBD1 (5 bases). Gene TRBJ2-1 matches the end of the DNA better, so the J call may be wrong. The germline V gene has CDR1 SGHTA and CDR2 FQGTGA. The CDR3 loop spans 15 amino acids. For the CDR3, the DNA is TGTGCCAGCAGCTTAAGTGGGCAGGGTACCGATGAGCAGTTCTTC. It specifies CASSLSGQGTDEQFF.